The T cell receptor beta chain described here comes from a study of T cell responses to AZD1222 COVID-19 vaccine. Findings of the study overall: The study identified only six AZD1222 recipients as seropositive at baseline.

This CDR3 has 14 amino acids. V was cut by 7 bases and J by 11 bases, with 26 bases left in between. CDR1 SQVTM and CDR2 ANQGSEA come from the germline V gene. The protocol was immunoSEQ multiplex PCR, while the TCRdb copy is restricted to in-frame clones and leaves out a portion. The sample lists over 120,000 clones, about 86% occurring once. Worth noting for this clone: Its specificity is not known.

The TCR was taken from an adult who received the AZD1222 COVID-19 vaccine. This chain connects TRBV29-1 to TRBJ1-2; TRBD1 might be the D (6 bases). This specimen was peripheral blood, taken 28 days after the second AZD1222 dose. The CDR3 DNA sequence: TGCAGCGCTCTAGAGAGTAAGGGACATGGTGGGTACACCTTC. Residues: CSALESKGHGGYTF.